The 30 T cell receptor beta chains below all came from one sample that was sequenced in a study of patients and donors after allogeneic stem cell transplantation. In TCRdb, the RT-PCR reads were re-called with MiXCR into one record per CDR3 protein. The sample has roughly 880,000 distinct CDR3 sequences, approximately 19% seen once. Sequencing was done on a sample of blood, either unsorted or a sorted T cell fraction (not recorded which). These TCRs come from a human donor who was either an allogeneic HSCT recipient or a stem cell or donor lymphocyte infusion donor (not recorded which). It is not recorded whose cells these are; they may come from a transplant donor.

CDR3 loop: CSARDRMFPTDTQYF. The CDR3 nucleotides read TGCAGTGCTAGAGATCGTATGTTCCCCACAGATACGCAGTATTTT. This chain uses TRBV20-1 with TRBJ2-3, with D hard to call. CDR1 is DFQATT, CDR2 SNEGSKA, per germline (reference sequence). V lost 0 bases, J lost 2 bases, and 12 bases lay in between. The CDR3 sequence is 15 residues long.

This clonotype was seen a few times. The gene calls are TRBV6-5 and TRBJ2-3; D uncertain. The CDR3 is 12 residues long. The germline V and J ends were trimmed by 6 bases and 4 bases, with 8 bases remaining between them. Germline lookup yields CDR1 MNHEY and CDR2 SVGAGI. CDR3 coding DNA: TGTGCCAGCAGGCCCACATCAGATACGCAGTATTTT. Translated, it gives CASRPTSDTQYF.

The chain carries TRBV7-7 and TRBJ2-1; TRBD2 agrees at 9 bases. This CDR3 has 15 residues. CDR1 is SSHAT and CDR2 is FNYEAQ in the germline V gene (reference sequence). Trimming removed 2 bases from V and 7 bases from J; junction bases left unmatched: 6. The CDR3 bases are TGTGCCAGCAGCTTAAATAGCGGGAGAGTGAATGAGCAGTTCTTC. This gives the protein CASSLNSGRVNEQFF.

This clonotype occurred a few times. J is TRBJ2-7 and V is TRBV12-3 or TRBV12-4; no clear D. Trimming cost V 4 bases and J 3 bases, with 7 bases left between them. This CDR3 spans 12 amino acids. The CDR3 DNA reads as TGTGCCAGCAGTTCCCCCAACTACGAGCAGTACTTC. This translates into CASSSPNYEQYF.

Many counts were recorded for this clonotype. The CDR3 protein is CASSLVSGIEGYTF. The CDR3 nucleotides read TGTGCCAGCAGTTTAGTATCGGGGATCGAGGGCTACACCTTC. The chain recombines TRBV12-3 or TRBV12-4 with TRBJ1-2, with no clear D. The CDR3 has 14 residues. Trimming cost V 1 base and J 8 bases, with 14 bases left between them.

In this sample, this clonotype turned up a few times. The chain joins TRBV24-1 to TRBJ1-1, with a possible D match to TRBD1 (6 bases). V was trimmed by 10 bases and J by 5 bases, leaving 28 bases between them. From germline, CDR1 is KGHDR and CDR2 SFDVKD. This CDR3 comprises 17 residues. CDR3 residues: CATTHRDQSYRVTEAFF. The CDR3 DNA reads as TGTGCCACTACCCACCGAGATCAGTCCTACAGGGTAACTGAAGCTTTCTTT.

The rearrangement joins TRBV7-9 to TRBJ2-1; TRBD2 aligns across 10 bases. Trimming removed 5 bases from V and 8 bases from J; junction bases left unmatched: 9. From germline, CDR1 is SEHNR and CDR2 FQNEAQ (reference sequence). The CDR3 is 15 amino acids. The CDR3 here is CASSQGSGRAHEQFF. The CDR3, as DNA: TGTGCCAGCAGCCAGGGGAGCGGGAGGGCCCATGAGCAGTTCTTC.

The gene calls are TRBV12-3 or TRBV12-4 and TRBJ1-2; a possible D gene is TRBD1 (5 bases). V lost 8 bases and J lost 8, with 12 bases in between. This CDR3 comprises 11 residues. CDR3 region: CASQRRDGYTF. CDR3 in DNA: TGTGCCAGCCAGCGGAGGGACGGCTACACCTTC.

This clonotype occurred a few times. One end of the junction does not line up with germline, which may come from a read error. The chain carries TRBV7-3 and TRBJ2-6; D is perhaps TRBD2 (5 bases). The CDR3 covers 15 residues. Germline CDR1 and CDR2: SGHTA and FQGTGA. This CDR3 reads CANSLRESGANVLTF. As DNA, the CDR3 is TGTGCCAACAGCTTACGGGAATCTGGGGCCAACGTCCTGACTTTC.

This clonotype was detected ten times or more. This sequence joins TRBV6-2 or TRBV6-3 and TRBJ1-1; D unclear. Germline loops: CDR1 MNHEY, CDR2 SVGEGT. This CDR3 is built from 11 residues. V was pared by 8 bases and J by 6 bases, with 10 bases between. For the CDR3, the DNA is TGTGCCAGCCGACCTGTGGCTGAAGCTTTCTTT. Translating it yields CASRPVAEAFF.

In nucleotides, the CDR3 is TGCGCCAGCAGCTTGGCCAGCGGGGGCCCTGGGGCCAACGTCCTGACTTTC. It is translated as CASSLASGGPGANVLTF. The chain carries TRBV5-1 and TRBJ2-6, with 8 nucleotides matching TRBD2. This CDR3 region has 17 residues. Germline V CDR1 and CDR2: SGHRS, YFSETQ. After removal of 0 bases from V and 2 bases from J, the junction contained 4 bases not matched to a gene.

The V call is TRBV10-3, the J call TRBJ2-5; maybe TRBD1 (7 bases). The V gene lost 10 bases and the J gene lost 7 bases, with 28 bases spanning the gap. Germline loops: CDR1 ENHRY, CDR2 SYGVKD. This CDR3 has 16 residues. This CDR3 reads CATIKEGAARGSTQYF. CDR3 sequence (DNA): TGTGCCACCATAAAGGAGGGGGCCGCCCGCGGCTCGACCCAGTACTTC.

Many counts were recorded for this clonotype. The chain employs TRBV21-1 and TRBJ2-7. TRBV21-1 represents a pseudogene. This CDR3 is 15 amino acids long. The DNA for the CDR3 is TGTGCCAGCAGCAAAGTTAGCCTTCACATCTACGAGCAGTACTTC. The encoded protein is CASSKVSLHIYEQYF.

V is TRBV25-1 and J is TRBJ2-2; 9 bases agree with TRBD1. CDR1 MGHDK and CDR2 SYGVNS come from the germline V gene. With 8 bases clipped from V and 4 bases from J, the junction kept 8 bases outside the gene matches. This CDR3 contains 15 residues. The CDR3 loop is CASGNRGRITGELFF. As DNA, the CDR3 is TGTGCCAGCGGGAACAGGGGGCGGATCACCGGGGAGCTGTTTTTT.

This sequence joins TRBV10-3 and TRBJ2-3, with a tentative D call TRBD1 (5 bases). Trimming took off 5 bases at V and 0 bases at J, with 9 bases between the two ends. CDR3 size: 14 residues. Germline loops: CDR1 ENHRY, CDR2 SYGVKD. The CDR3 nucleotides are TGTGCCATCAGTCAGGACACCAGCACAGATACGCAGTATTTT. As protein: CAISQDTSTDTQYF.

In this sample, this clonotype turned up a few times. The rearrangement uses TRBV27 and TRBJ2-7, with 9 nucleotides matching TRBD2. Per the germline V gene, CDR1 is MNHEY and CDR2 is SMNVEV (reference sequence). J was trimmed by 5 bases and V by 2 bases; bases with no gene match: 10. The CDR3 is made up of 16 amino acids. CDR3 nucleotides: TGTGCCAGCAGTTTAATAAGGGCGGGAGGGCCCAACGAGCAGTACTTC. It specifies CASSLIRAGGPNEQYF.

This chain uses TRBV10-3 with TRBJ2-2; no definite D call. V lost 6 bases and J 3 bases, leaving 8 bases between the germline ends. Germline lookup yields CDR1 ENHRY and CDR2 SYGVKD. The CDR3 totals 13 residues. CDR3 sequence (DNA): TGTGCCATCAGCAAGCAGGACACCGGGGAGCTGTTTTTT. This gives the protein CAISKQDTGELFF.

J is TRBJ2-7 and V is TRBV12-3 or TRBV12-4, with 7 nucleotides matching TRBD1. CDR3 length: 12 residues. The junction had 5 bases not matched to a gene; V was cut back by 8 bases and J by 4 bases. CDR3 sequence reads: CASGDSGYEQYF. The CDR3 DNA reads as TGTGCCAGCGGGGACAGTGGATACGAGCAGTACTTC.

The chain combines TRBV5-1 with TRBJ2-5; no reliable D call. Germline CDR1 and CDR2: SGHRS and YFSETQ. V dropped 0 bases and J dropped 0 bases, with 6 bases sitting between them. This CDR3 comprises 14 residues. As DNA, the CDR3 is TGCGCCAGCAGCTTGGCGACTTACCAAGAGACCCAGTACTTC. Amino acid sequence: CASSLATYQETQYF.

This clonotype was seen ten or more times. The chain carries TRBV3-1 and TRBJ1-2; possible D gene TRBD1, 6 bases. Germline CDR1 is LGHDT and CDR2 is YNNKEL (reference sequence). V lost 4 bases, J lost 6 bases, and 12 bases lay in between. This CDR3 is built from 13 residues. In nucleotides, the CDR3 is TGTGCCAGCAGCCTACAGGGTCCGGATGGCTACACCTTC. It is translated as CASSLQGPDGYTF.

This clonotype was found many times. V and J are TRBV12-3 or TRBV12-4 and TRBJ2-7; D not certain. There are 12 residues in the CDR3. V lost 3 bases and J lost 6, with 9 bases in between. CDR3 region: CASSLVRSEQYF. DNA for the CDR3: TGTGCCAGCAGTTTGGTTCGGTCCGAGCAGTACTTC.

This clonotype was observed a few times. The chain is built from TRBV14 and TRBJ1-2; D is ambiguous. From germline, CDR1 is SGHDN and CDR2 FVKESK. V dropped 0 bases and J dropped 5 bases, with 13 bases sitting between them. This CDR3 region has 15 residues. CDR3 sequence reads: CASSQDGVLKYGYTF. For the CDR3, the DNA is TGTGCCAGCAGCCAAGATGGGGTTTTAAAGTATGGCTACACCTTC.

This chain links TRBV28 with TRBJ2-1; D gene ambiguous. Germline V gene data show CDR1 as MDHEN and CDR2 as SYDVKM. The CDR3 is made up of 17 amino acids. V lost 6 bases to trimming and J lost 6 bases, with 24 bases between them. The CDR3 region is CASRSEIGPKSPNEQFF. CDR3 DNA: TGTGCCAGCAGATCGGAGATAGGGCCAAAATCCCCCAATGAGCAGTTCTTC.

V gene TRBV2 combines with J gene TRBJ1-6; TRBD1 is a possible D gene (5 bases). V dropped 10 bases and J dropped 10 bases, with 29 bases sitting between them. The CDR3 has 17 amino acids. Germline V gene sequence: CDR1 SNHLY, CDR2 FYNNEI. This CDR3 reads CATSTKGPSNRRSPLHF. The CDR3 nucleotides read TGTGCCACTTCGACCAAGGGGCCATCTAACCGACGCTCACCCCTCCACTTT.

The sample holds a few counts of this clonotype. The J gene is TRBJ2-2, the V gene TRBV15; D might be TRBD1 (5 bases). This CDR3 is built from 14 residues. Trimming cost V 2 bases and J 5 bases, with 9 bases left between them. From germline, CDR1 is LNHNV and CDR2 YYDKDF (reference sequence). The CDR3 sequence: CATSRSKGTGELFF. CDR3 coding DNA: TGTGCCACCAGCAGATCCAAGGGGACCGGGGAGCTGTTTTTT.

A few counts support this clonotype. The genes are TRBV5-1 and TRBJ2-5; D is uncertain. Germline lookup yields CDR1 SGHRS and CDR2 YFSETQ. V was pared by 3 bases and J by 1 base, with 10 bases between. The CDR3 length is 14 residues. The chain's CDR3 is CASSYWSVQETQYF. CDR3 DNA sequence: TGCGCCAGCAGCTATTGGAGTGTCCAAGAGACCCAGTACTTC.

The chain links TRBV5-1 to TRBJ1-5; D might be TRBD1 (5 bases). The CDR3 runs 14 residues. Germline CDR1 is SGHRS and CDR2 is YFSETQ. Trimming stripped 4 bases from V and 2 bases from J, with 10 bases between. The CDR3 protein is CASSQGFGNQPQHF. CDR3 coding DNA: TGCGCCAGCAGCCAGGGATTCGGCAATCAGCCCCAGCATTTT.

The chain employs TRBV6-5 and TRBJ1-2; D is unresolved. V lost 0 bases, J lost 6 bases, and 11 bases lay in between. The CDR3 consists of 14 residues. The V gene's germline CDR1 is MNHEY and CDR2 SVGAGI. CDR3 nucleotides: TGTGCCAGCAGTTACTCGTACGGAGGCCATGGCTACACCTTC. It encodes CASSYSYGGHGYTF.

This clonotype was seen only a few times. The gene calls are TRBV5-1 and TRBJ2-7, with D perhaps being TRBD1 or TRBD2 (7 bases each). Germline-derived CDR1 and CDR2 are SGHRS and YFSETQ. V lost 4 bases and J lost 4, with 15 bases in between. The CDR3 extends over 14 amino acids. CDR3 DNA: TGCGCCAGCAGCAGCGGGGACAGTAGGTACGAGCAGTACTTC. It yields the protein CASSSGDSRYEQYF.

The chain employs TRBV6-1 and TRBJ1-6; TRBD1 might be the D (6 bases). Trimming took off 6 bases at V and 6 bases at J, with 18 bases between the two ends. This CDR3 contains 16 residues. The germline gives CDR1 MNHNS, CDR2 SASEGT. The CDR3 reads CASSPQGRGPNSPLHF. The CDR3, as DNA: TGTGCCAGCAGCCCCCAAGGCCGGGGGCCTAATTCACCCCTCCACTTT.